The source of this TCR beta chain is a study of vaccination effects on CD4 cells after COVID-19. Peptide-pool stimulation followed by sequencing identified expanded antigen-specific CD4+ clonotypes in the ViraFEST assay. Culturing for about ten days preceded CD4+ T cell isolation. The person was diagnosed with PCR-confirmed SARS-CoV-2 infection between March and December 2020. Approximately 2 million PBMC were placed in each well, which was supplemented with 10 IU/ml IL-2 and 10 ug/ml peptides. This CDR3 contains 15 residues. V shed 0 bases, J shed 1 base, and the junction held 3 bases outside the gene matches. The germline V gene encodes CDR1 GTSNPN and CDR2 SVGIG (reference sequence). This clone was picked up one time. The antigen is unknown. Sequenced by immunoSEQ multiplex PCR; TCRdb stores in-frame clones only, minus some. Among more than 20,000 clones listed, around 66% were seen once.

This sequence originates from a human donor who had a prior SARS-CoV-2 infection. The sample was CD4+ T cells from PBMCs cultured with SARS-CoV-2 spike peptides, taken before COVID-19 vaccination. The genes are TRBV30 and TRBJ2-7; 10 bases match TRBD2. The CDR3 DNA reads as TGTGCCTGGAGTGTAGCGGGAGGGCGGTCCTACGAGCAGTACTTC. Residues: CAWSVAGGRSYEQYF.